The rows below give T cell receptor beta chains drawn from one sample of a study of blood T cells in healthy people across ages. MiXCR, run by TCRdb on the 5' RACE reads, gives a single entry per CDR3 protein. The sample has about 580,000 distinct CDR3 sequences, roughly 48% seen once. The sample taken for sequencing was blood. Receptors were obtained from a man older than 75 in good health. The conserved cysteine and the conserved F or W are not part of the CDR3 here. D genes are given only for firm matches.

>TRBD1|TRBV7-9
ASSLRTGGPGELF
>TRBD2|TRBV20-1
SAIELAGAQETQY
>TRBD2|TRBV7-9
ASSLTTSGGTYLTDTQY
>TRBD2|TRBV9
ASSVRLGGELDTQY
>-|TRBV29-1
SRWGPNGYT
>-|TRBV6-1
ASSEKASGANVLT
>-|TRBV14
ASSQEAGGRRVQF
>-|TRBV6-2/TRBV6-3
ASSRTPAETQY
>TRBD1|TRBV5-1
ASSWGQGGNNEQF
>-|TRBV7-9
ASSNTGISTGELF
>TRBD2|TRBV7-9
ASSPGTSRNNEQY
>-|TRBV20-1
SANQPQH
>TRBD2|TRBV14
ASSQERGGRSYNEQF
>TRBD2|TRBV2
ASSVGGRIPDTQY
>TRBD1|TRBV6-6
ASSYSTGDSPLH
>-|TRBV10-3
AISESYEQF
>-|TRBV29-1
SVEGPGATNEKLF
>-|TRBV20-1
SAFITGRGAF
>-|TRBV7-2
ASSFTSSGANVLT
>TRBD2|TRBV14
ASSHPSPGGWETQY
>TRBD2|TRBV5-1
ASRTSGGGTDTQY
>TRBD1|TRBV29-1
SVERTGLGYT
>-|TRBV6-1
ASEGYPYNEQF
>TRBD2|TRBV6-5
ASSYRTSGGASYEQY
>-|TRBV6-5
ASRPTFSSYEQY
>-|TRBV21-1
ASRKCPVPGLADTGELF
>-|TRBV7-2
ASSPSGGGSLTGELF
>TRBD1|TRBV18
ASSPVDRAIDTQY
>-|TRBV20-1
SARGQGGLEETQF
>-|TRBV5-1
ASSFPDLQETQY
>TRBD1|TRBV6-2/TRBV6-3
ASQRDRAIYEQY
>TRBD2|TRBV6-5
ASSSRLAGEQF
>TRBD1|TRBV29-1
SGTLDRDGYT
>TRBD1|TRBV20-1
SARDGFRAGGYGYT
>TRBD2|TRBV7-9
ASGGRASGEQY
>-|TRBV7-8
ASSLSAISSSYEQY
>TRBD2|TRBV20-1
SARTSAPRERIYEQY
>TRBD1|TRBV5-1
ASSLTGVYADTQY
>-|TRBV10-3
AISIRGPDTQY
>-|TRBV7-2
ASSLEGGGTYNEQF
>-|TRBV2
ASSGVTRGTDTQY
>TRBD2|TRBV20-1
SAPLAGASYEQY
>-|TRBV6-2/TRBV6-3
ASSYSGGANEQF
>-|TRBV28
ASSLVTRTYGYT
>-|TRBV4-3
ASSQGVGSEPQHEQF
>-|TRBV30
VWSVFGSLNSPLH
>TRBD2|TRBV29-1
SVESGAETQY
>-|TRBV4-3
ASSQAVFNEQF
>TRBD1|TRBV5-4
ASSSRQGYGYT
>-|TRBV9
ASSVSSGTGYT
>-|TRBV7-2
ASGPGVAADTQY
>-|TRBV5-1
ASKQGNTEAF
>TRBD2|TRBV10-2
ASSSTSGGHNEQF
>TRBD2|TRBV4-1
ASSPTETSGGVVQY
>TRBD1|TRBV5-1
ASRPDRVRTDTQY
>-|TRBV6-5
ASSYGGNYGYT
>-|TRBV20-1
SATGALGQETQY
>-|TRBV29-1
SVEEPSYGYT
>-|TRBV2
ASRRLGEANYGYT